This T cell receptor beta chain was retrieved from a study of blood T cells in healthy people across ages. Together with a sample-barcoded 5' primer, a J-beta primer mix was included in a second PCR lasting about 7 to 11 cycles. Unique molecular identifiers of 12 random nucleotides labeled each cDNA. Every sample produced at least 3 million CDR3-containing paired-end reads. TCRdb called the 5' RACE reads again in MiXCR, with one record for every CDR3 protein. The sample shows about 930,000 distinct CDR3 sequences, approximately 32% of them seen only once. This clonotype was detected once. This CDR3 comprises 18 residues. V lost 1 base and J lost 1; bases outside the gene matches: 10. The V gene's germline CDR1 is SGHTA and CDR2 FQGTGA. These same data were also listed under a study on T cells of mothers and their children. Turning to that study: There were over 9 million TCR beta CDR3 reads from each mother and about 3.1 million from each child.

J is TRBJ2-5 and V is TRBV7-3; 9 bases match TRBD2. The sample comprised blood. This sequence originates from a woman aged 40-49 years in good health. The CDR3: CASSLMGRLAGIQETQYF. Written as DNA, the CDR3 is TGTGCCAGCAGCTTAATGGGTCGGCTAGCGGGAATCCAAGAGACCCAGTACTTC.